The 9 T cell receptor beta chains in this list originate from one sample, sequenced in a study of monozygotic twins with inflammatory bowel disease. TCRdb reprocessed the 5' RACE reads, with one entry per CDR3 protein and no DNA. Its table records 300,000 to 350,000 distinct CDR3 sequences. Sequenced material: blood. The source of these receptors is a human donor with ulcerative colitis or Crohn's disease, or a healthy co-twin of an affected twin (not recorded which).

The CDR3 sequence is CASSLGLAEPEQYF. The gene calls are TRBV5-1 and TRBJ2-7; the D call from TCRdb, TRBD2, cannot be confirmed without DNA. The CDR3 spans 14 residues. Germline V gives CDR1 SGHRS, CDR2 YFSETQ.

The chain recombines TRBV28 with TRBJ2-3; absent DNA, TCRdb's TRBD2 call cannot be checked. CDR1 is MDHEN, CDR2 SYDVKM, per germline. This CDR3 has 16 residues. CDR3: CASTGWRGGRTDTQYF.

The chain recombines TRBV4-1 with TRBJ2-4; TCRdb outputs TRBD1, but without DNA this stays unchecked. The germline V gene encodes CDR1 MGHRA and CDR2 YSYEKL. There are 15 residues in the CDR3. This CDR3 reads CASSSRVGGLNMQYF.

CDR3 in amino acids: CASSLTIGWGTQYF. The chain carries TRBV5-1 and TRBJ2-5. Germline V gene lookup returns CDR1 SGHRS and CDR2 YFSETQ. There are 14 residues in the CDR3.

V is TRBV28 and J is TRBJ1-1; the TRBD1 assignment by TCRdb is unverifiable without DNA. CDR1 and CDR2 from the germline V gene are MDHEN and SYDVKM. The CDR3 totals 16 residues. This CDR3 reads CASRLRGGPQNTEAFF.

The chain employs TRBV5-1 and TRBJ2-1; without DNA, the TCRdb call of TRBD2 cannot be checked. The CDR3 extends over 16 amino acids. Germline V CDR1 and CDR2: SGHRS, YFSETQ. CDR3 amino acids: CASSTLAGGSYNEQFF.

This chain joins TRBV7-2 and TRBJ1-3. CDR1 is SGHTA, CDR2 FQGNSA, per germline. This CDR3 has 14 residues. CDR3 protein: CASSLGFGGNTIYF.

The chain combines TRBV30 with TRBJ2-7. CDR3 length equals 14 residues. Germline V gives CDR1 GTSNPN, CDR2 SVGIG (reference sequence). CDR3 in amino acids: CAWSETPVSYEQYF.

The chain carries TRBV7-9 and TRBJ1-2. This CDR3 contains 13 residues. Germline CDR1 SEHNR, CDR2 FQNEAQ (reference sequence). The CDR3 sequence is CASSLGWGYGYTF.